Reported below is one T cell receptor (beta chain). The antigen is not known. The repertoire was sequenced with immunoSEQ multiplex PCR; TCRdb's copy has only in-frame clones and lacks some. The profile shows 50,000 or so clones, 75% to 80% of them singletons. These data belong to a study of vaccination effects on CD4 cells after COVID-19. CDR3 length: 16 amino acids. V lost 4 bases and J lost 0, with 13 bases in between. Germline lookup yields CDR1 LNHDA and CDR2 SQIVND (reference sequence). Sequencing was preceded by expansion of antigen-specific CD4+ T cells with viral peptide pools in the ViraFEST assay. When roughly eleven days of culture had elapsed, CD4+ T cells were isolated. The vaccine recipients had no prior SARS-CoV-2 infection, with negative nucleocapsid antibodies.

This sample comprised CD4+ T cells from PBMCs cultured with HCoV-OC43 spike peptides, obtained before COVID-19 vaccination. Indicated subset: HCoV-OC43 spike overlapping peptide pool stimulation. This clonotype was obtained from a human donor who received a COVID-19 vaccine. The gene calls are TRBV19 and TRBJ2-1; perhaps TRBD2 as D (6 bases). This CDR3 is CASSTGTPSSYNEQFF. CDR3 DNA sequence: TGTGCCAGTAGTACCGGGACTCCGAGCTCCTACAATGAGCAGTTCTTC.